This T cell receptor (beta chain) came from a study of T cells in women clearing cervical HPV infection. Assay: immunoSEQ multiplex PCR; the TCRdb copy retains only in-frame clones and omits some. The sample includes under 45,000 clones. V lost 3 bases, J lost 6 bases, and 18 bases lay in between. The length of the CDR3 is 15 residues. Germline V gene data show CDR1 as DFQATT and CDR2 as SNEGSKA (reference sequence). On this clone itself: The CDR3 end is not reached by the read, which stops 3 residues before it; the germline J gene fills it in.

The clonotype originates from a woman aged 18-70 years with a cervical HPV16 infection that either progressed to CIN3+ or cleared (not recorded which). This chain uses TRBV20-1 with TRBJ2-1; D perhaps matches TRBD1 (6 bases). The sequenced sample consisted of blood buffy coat. CDR3 bases read: TGCAGTGCTAGTGGTGCAGGACAGCGACCCAATGAG. The encoded protein is CSASGAGQRPNE. The CDR3 in full is CSASGAGQRPNEQFF.